This T cell receptor (beta chain) was sequenced for a study of blood T cell repertoires in COVID-19. The germline V gene encodes CDR1 SGHTS and CDR2 YDEGEE. This CDR3 has 13 amino acids. With 3 bases clipped from V and 5 bases from J, the junction kept 2 bases outside the gene matches. Comments on this clone: This sample also contains other DNA sequences that code for the same CDR3.

Profiling relied on immunoSEQ multiplex PCR, and the TCRdb table lists in-frame clones only, not all of them. The sample holds about 370,000 clones, 80% to 90% seen once. The sequenced sample was PBMCs or T cells enriched from blood (not recorded which). The clonotype was recovered from a man younger than 30 who had recovered from COVID-19. The V call is TRBV5-8, the J call TRBJ1-2; TRBD1 aligns across 9 bases. CDR3 amino acids: CASSSDRGYGYTF. CDR3 nucleotide sequence: TGTGCCAGCAGCTCGGACAGGGGTTATGGCTACACCTTC.